The sequence of this TCR beta chain was determined in a study of blood T cell repertoires in COVID-19. For the study at large: There were acute and convalescent COVID-19 samples, and they came from the United States, Italy and Spain. T cells, B-cell-depleted T cells, or PBMCs provided the cDNA or gDNA that served as material.

Original processing notes: Estimated nucleated cell counts came from reference gene primer amplification. Produced via immunoSEQ multiplex PCR; TCRdb's table is partial and in-frame only. V and J calls and clone size come straight from that table; D and trimming were deduced from the DNA. This sample has over 140,000 clones, with 60% to 85% found just once. This CDR3 has 15 residues. Germline values: CDR1 SGHTA, CDR2 FQGNSA. V shed 5 bases, J shed 5 bases, and the junction held 6 bases outside the gene matches. The chain carries TRBV7-2 and TRBJ2-2; 9 nucleotides match TRBD1. Sequencing was performed on peripheral blood. The source of this sequence is a woman older than 75 with active or convalescent COVID-19. The CDR3 sequence: CASSRDRVRTGELFF. DNA for the CDR3: TGTGCCAGCAGCAGGGACAGGGTTAGGACCGGGGAGCTGTTTTTT.